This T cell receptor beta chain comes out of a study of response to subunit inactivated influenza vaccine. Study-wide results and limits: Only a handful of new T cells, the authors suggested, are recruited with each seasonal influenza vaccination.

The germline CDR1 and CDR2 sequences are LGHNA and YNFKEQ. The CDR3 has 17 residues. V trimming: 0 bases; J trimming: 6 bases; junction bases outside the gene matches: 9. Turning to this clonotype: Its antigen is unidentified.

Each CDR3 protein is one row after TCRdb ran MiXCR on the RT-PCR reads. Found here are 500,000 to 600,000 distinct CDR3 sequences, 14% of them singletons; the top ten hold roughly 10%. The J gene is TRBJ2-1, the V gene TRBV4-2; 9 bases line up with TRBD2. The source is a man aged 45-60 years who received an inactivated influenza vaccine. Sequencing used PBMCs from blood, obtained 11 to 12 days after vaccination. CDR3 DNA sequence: TGTGCCAGCAGCCAAGATTGGGGTAGCGGGAGCCGCAATGAGCAGTTCTTC. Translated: CASSQDWGSGSRNEQFF.